Following are 6 T cell receptor beta chains from one sample sequenced in a study of T cells in Graves' hyperthyroidism and ophthalmopathy. From RNA transcripts, TCR beta CDR3 regions were amplified. During a first-round RT-PCR of the TCR CDR3, the HTBI primer set was used. Each CDR3 protein is one row after TCRdb ran MiXCR on the multiplex PCR reads. The sample contains about 400,000 distinct CDR3 sequences, 15% of which appear only once. Sequenced material: blood. Receptors were obtained from a woman in her twenties or thirties with Graves' hyperthyroidism.

The chain uses TRBV10-3 and TRBJ2-3, with no clear D. The length of the CDR3 is 13 residues. Germline V gene sequence: CDR1 ENHRY, CDR2 SYGVKD. V dropped 6 bases and J dropped 0 bases, with 7 bases sitting between them. The CDR3 sequence is CAISQASTDTQYF. CDR3 bases: TGTGCCATCAGCCAAGCGAGCACAGATACGCAGTATTTT.

This clonotype occurred many times. The genes are TRBV20-1 and TRBJ2-7, with D perhaps matching TRBD1 or TRBD2 (5 bases each). V dropped 0 bases and J dropped 6 bases, with 15 bases sitting between them. Per germline, CDR1 DFQATT and CDR2 SNEGSKA (reference sequence). The CDR3 extends over 14 amino acids. The CDR3 sequence: CSARERWDAGEQYF. CDR3 nucleotides: TGCAGTGCTAGAGAACGATGGGACGCGGGCGAGCAGTACTTC.

J is TRBJ1-5 and V is TRBV4-1; 9 positions agree with TRBD1. This CDR3 has 15 residues. The ends lost 3 bases at V and 4 bases at J; junction bases unmatched: 4. CDR1 is MGHRA, CDR2 YSYEKL, per germline. CDR3 region: CASSHPDRGNQPQHF. In DNA form, the CDR3 reads TGCGCCAGCAGCCACCCAGACAGGGGGAATCAGCCCCAGCATTTT.

This chain links TRBV28 with TRBJ1-5, with TRBD1 as a possible D gene (5 bases). The CDR3 has 14 amino acids. Trimming removed 10 bases from V and 4 bases from J, with 17 bases in between. CDR1 is MDHEN, CDR2 SYDVKM, per germline. CDR3 sequence (DNA): TGTGCCACCGTGGGACCTCCCGGGAATCAGCCCCAGCATTTT. Its protein product is CATVGPPGNQPQHF.

This clonotype was detected a few times. The V call is TRBV5-1, the J call TRBJ2-5; TRBD2 might be the D (6 bases). This CDR3 is built from 16 residues. The germline CDR1 and CDR2 sequences are SGHRS and YFSETQ. V lost 4 bases, J lost 1 base, and 17 bases lay in between. The CDR3 bases are TGCGCCAGCAGCAAACAAGGGACTGGGGCCCAAGAGACCCAGTACTTC. This codes for CASSKQGTGAQETQYF.

This clonotype was observed a handful of times. The rearrangement joins TRBV30 to TRBJ2-7, with D tentatively TRBD1 (6 bases). This CDR3 is 12 amino acids long. Germline V gene data show CDR1 as GTSNPN and CDR2 as SVGIG (reference sequence). V was cut by 0 bases and J by 3 bases, with 6 bases left in between. The CDR3 nucleotides read TGTGCCTGGAGTGTGACAGGCTACGAGCAGTACTTC. Amino acids: CAWSVTGYEQYF.